One sample yielded the 14 T cell receptor beta chains listed below, sequenced in a study of blood T cell repertoires in COVID-19. Measured with immunoSEQ multiplex PCR; TCRdb has only the in-frame clones, and not every one. The sample includes more than 110,000 clones, approximately 85% of them seen just once. Sequenced material: peripheral blood. These receptors were collected from an elderly woman with acute or convalescent COVID-19.

The chain employs TRBV10-3 and TRBJ2-2; 9 nucleotides agree with TRBD1. Germline CDR1 ENHRY, CDR2 SYGVKD. V lost 7 bases to trimming and J lost 1 base; unmatched junction nucleotides: 7. The CDR3 totals 16 residues. The CDR3 protein is CAITPGQGLNTGELFF. The CDR3 nucleotides read TGTGCCATCACCCCGGGACAGGGATTGAACACCGGGGAGCTGTTTTTT.

CDR3 nucleotide sequence: TGTGCCAGCAGTTTATTGGGCTCCGGGACTGGGATATTAAACTATGGCTACACCTTC. It is translated as CASSLLGSGTGILNYGYTF. The chain joins TRBV27 to TRBJ1-2, with D possibly matching TRBD1 (5 bases). From germline, CDR1 is MNHEY and CDR2 SMNVEV (reference sequence). The CDR3 covers 19 residues. Trimming removed 1 base at V and 2 bases at J, with 23 bases between.

The V gene is TRBV10-3, the J gene TRBJ2-1; a weak D match, TRBD1 (6 bases). V was pared by 4 bases and J by 6 bases, with 13 bases between. CDR1 and CDR2 from the germline V gene are ENHRY and SYGVKD. CDR3 length equals 14 residues. CDR3 nucleotide sequence: TGTGCCATCAGTGGACAGACAGGTCTCAATGAGCAGTTCTTC. This encodes CAISGQTGLNEQFF.

V gene TRBV7-3 combines with J gene TRBJ1-2, with D possibly being TRBD1 (5 bases). Trimming removed 0 bases at V and 4 bases at J, with 12 bases between. Germline CDR1 reads SGHTA; CDR2 reads FQGTGA. CDR3 length equals 15 residues. CDR3 DNA sequence: TGTGCCAGCAGCTTAACCGGAAGGGGAACCTATGGCTACACCTTC. Amino acid sequence: CASSLTGRGTYGYTF. Variable domain in full (rest from reference TRBV7-3 and TRBJ1-2): GAGVSQTPSNKVTEKGKYVELRCDPISGHTALYWYRQSLGQGPEFLIYFQGTGAADDSGLPNDRFFAVRPEGSVSTLKIQRTERGDSAVYLCASSLTGRGTYGYTFGSGTRLTVV.

This chain uses TRBV15 with TRBJ1-1; TRBD1 might be the D (5 bases). The CDR3 contains 13 residues. CDR1 and CDR2 (germline): LNHNV, YYDKDF (reference sequence). V was trimmed by 5 bases and J by 1 base, leaving 8 bases between them. Written as DNA, the CDR3 is TGTGCCACCAGCGCCAGGGAGAACACTGAAGCTTTCTTT. It yields the protein CATSARENTEAFF.

V usage is TRBV24-1 and J usage is TRBJ2-5; the D gene is possibly TRBD1 (6 bases). Germline-derived CDR1 and CDR2 are KGHDR and SFDVKD. Trimming left V 2 bases short and J 2 bases short, with 11 bases between. CDR3 length: 15 amino acids. CDR3 sequence (DNA): TGTGCCACCAGTGATTCTACCGGGACACAAGAGACCCAGTACTTC. Protein: CATSDSTGTQETQYF.

This sequence joins TRBV5-6 and TRBJ2-2, with TRBD2 matching 8 bases. The CDR3 runs to 15 residues. Looked up from germline, CDR1 is SGHDT and CDR2 is YYEEEE. J was trimmed by 6 bases and V by 0 bases; bases with no gene match: 4. CDR3 DNA sequence: TGTGCCAGCAGCTTGGCCCCGGGAGGGCCCGGGGAGCTGTTTTTT. Residues: CASSLAPGGPGELFF.

The chain carries TRBV27 and TRBJ2-7, with 14 nucleotides matching TRBD2. V was clipped by 5 bases and J by 6 bases; unmatched bases: 6. Germline loops: CDR1 MNHEY, CDR2 SMNVEV (reference sequence). CDR3 size: 15 residues. The CDR3 loop reads CASSPGTSGRREQYF. CDR3 coding DNA: TGTGCCAGCAGTCCCGGGACTAGCGGGAGACGCGAGCAGTACTTC.

The chain has TRBV5-8 and TRBJ2-3, with 7 bases that match TRBD1. The trim removed 0 bases at V and 3 bases at J, leaving 1 base unmatched. From germline, CDR1 is SGHTS and CDR2 YDEGEE. The CDR3 runs 14 residues. The CDR3 DNA reads TGTGCCAGCAGCTTGGTGACAGGGACAGATACGCAGTATTTT. Encoded protein: CASSLVTGTDTQYF.

This sequence joins TRBV30 and TRBJ2-2, with TRBD2 matching over 9 bases. Germline V CDR1 and CDR2: GTSNPN, SVGIG (reference sequence). J was trimmed by 2 bases and V by 4 bases; bases with no gene match: 5. The CDR3 has 15 residues. This chain's CDR3 is CAWNSGGSNTGELFF. In nucleotides, the CDR3 is TGTGCCTGGAACAGCGGGGGGAGCAACACCGGGGAGCTGTTTTTT. Full variable domain (remainder filled in from reference TRBV30 and TRBJ2-2): SQTIHQWPATLVQPVGSPLSLECTVEGTSNPNLYWYRQAAGRGLQLLFYSVGIGQISSEVPQNLSASRPQDRQFILSSKKLLLSDSGFYLCAWNSGGSNTGELFFGEGSRLTVL.

This chain uses TRBV7-9 with TRBJ1-1, with D maybe TRBD1 (5 bases). Looked up from germline, CDR1 is SEHNR and CDR2 is FQNEAQ (reference sequence). Trimming shortened V by 8 bases and J by 2 bases, and 15 bases separated the two germline ends. This CDR3 is 14 amino acids long. In DNA, the CDR3 is TGTGCCAGCTTCCTTCTGGGGGGTAACACTGAAGCTTTCTTT. This gives the protein CASFLLGGNTEAFF.

The V call is TRBV6-2 or TRBV6-3, the J call TRBJ2-6; 8 bases map to TRBD1. The length of the CDR3 is 17 residues. Germline CDR1 and CDR2: MNHEY and SVGEGT. V shed 3 bases and J 2 bases; nucleotides not matched to a gene: 6. CDR3 nucleotide sequence: TGTGCCAGCAGTTATGACAGGGGTTTAACTGGGGCCAACGTCCTGACTTTC. The encoded protein is CASSYDRGLTGANVLTF.

Concerning this clone itself: Different DNA sequences within this sample yield the same CDR3. The chain links TRBV18 to TRBJ1-2; possibly TRBD1 for D (5 bases). In germline, CDR1 is KGHSH, CDR2 LQKENI. The CDR3 extends over 14 amino acids. V lost 0 bases and J 4 bases, leaving 9 bases between the germline ends. The CDR3, as DNA: TGTGCCAGCTCACCACCTCGGGGGAGCTATGGCTACACCTTC. Translated, it gives CASSPPRGSYGYTF.

The chain combines TRBV5-6 with TRBJ1-2, with TRBD1 matching 8 bases. The CDR3 runs 13 residues. V was clipped by 4 bases and J by 7 bases; unmatched bases: 6. Germline V gene sequence: CDR1 SGHDT, CDR2 YYEEEE. Written as DNA, the CDR3 is TGTGCCAGCAGCAAGGACAGGGCTCCTGGCTACACCTTC. Amino acid sequence: CASSKDRAPGYTF.